One sample yielded the 2 T cell receptor beta chains listed below, sequenced in a study of blood T cell repertoires in COVID-19. Assay used: immunoSEQ multiplex PCR; TCRdb lists only in-frame clones, some missing. Altogether 130,000 to 150,000 clones are present, 84% being singletons, with the ten largest covering about 39%. The material sequenced was peripheral blood. The receptor set was obtained from a human donor in a cohort sampled during active COVID-19.

The CDR3 spells CASSAGGTGAYEQYF. DNA for the CDR3: TGTGCCAGTAGTGCCGGGGGGACAGGGGCCTACGAGCAGTACTTC. The J gene is TRBJ2-7, the V gene TRBV19, with TRBD1 matching over 10 bases. V was clipped by 5 bases and J by 2 bases; unmatched bases: 6. The CDR3 is 15 residues long. Germline-derived CDR1 and CDR2 are LNHDA and SQIVND (reference sequence).

Worth noting for this clone: Other DNA sequences in this sample translate to the same CDR3. The rearrangement uses TRBV5-1 and TRBJ1-6; 9 nucleotides match TRBD1. The V and J ends lost 4 bases and 7 bases, in that order; junction bases with no gene match: 3. Looked up from germline, CDR1 is SGHRS and CDR2 is YFSETQ. The CDR3 contains 14 residues. CDR3 coding DNA: TGCGCCAGCAGCCCGGGACAGGGAAATTCACCCCTCCACTTT. Translation gives CASSPGQGNSPLHF.